The clone carrying this T cell receptor beta chain was observed a single time. This specimen comes from a study of control samples from healthy donors and cancer patients. CDR1 SGHDT and CDR2 YYEEEE come from the germline V gene. Trimming stripped 0 bases from V and 0 bases from J, with 7 bases between. The CDR3 totals 14 residues. The data were produced by immunoSEQ multiplex PCR, yet TCRdb's version contains in-frame clones alone and is incomplete. In the table there are almost 85,000 clones, around 94% of which are singletons. The source of this sequence is a woman between 18 and 30 years old in good health. Sequencing was done on a sample of blood. The chain is built from TRBV5-6 and TRBJ2-7; D gene unclear. The CDR3 DNA reads as TGTGCCAGCAGCTTGGACCAGAGCTCCTACGAGCAGTACTTC. It is translated as CASSLDQSSYEQYF.